A single sample is the source of the 22 T cell receptor beta chains below, sequenced in a study of early T cells in non-severe SARS-CoV-2 infection. MiXCR, run by TCRdb on the 5' RACE reads, gives a single entry per CDR3 protein. Among 27,000 or so distinct CDR3 sequences listed, 2.5% to 3.5% were seen once. The sample comprised whole blood. The receptors here all came from an adult who was a healthcare worker with PCR-confirmed SARS-CoV-2 infection or an uninfected control (not recorded which).

At least ten counts were recorded for this clonotype. The chain employs TRBV30 and TRBJ1-2; D is unclear. V was cut by 0 bases and J by 8 bases, with 7 bases left in between. CDR3 length equals 11 residues. Germline V gives CDR1 GTSNPN, CDR2 SVGIG (reference sequence). This chain's CDR3 is CAWSVLRGYTF. CDR3 DNA: TGTGCCTGGAGTGTACTAAGGGGCTACACCTTC.

This clonotype was counted at least ten times. The genes are TRBV5-1 and TRBJ2-5; D is undetermined. The CDR3 has 12 residues. Germline V gives CDR1 SGHRS, CDR2 YFSETQ. Trimming shortened V by 4 bases and J by 1 base, and 5 bases separated the two germline ends. The CDR3 is CASSGLQETQYF. CDR3 in DNA: TGCGCCAGCAGCGGTCTCCAAGAGACCCAGTACTTC.

The sample holds many counts of this clonotype. V is TRBV7-3 and J is TRBJ2-5; either TRBD1 or TRBD2 may fit D (5 bases each). This CDR3 comprises 14 residues. V dropped 4 bases and J dropped 5 bases, with 14 bases sitting between them. CDR1 and CDR2 from the germline V gene are SGHTA and FQGTGA. The CDR3 DNA sequence: TGTGCCAGCAGCTCGGGACCTCCATCCGAGACCCAGTACTTC. The encoded protein is CASSSGPPSETQYF.

The J gene is TRBJ1-6, the V gene TRBV15; tentatively, D is TRBD1 (5 bases). Trimming took 1 base from V and 5 from J, leaving 9 bases between them. The CDR3 spans 15 residues. In germline, CDR1 is LNHNV, CDR2 YYDKDF (reference sequence). CDR3 nucleotide sequence: TGTGCCACCAGCAGAGTTTGGGGGAATAATTCACCCCTCCACTTT. Translated, it gives CATSRVWGNNSPLHF.

This clonotype was observed many times. V and J are TRBV5-1 and TRBJ2-1; 11 bases fit TRBD2. The CDR3 covers 16 residues. The ends lost 3 bases at V and 7 bases at J; junction bases unmatched: 9. The germline V gene encodes CDR1 SGHRS and CDR2 YFSETQ. The DNA for the CDR3 is TGCGCCAGCAGCTGGACTCTAGCGGGGGGCTATAATGAGCAGTTCTTC. Residues: CASSWTLAGGYNEQFF.

This clonotype was picked up many times. DNA for the CDR3: TGTGCCAGCTCACCAAACAGGGACACTGAAGCTTTCTTT. Protein product: CASSPNRDTEAFF. The V and J genes are TRBV18 and TRBJ1-1, with D perhaps TRBD1 (6 bases). The V end lost 2 bases, the J end lost 3 bases, and 7 bases lay between the germline ends. The CDR3 length is 13 residues. Germline CDR1 and CDR2: KGHSH and LQKENI.

The sample holds many counts of this clonotype. The rearrangement links TRBV4-2 to TRBJ2-1, with 15 positions matching TRBD2. Germline values: CDR1 LGHNA, CDR2 YNFKEQ. This CDR3 contains 17 residues. J gave up 7 bases and V 3 bases, and 7 bases lay outside the gene matches. DNA of the CDR3: TGTGCCAGCAGCCATGGACTAGCGGGGGGGCATAGAAATGAGCAGTTCTTC. It codes for CASSHGLAGGHRNEQFF.

This clonotype was recorded at least ten times. The chain recombines TRBV6-6 with TRBJ1-6; perhaps TRBD1 as D (5 bases). The length of the CDR3 is 19 residues. The germline V gene encodes CDR1 MNHNY and CDR2 SVGAGI (reference sequence). The V and J ends lost 0 bases and 0 bases respectively, with 15 bases between them. The CDR3 is CASSYSVGAGGSYNSPLHF. The DNA of the CDR3 is TGTGCCAGCAGTTACTCGGTCGGGGCTGGGGGCTCCTATAATTCACCCCTCCACTTT.

At least ten counts were recorded for this clonotype. The V gene is TRBV11-3, the J gene TRBJ2-3; D gene unclear. This CDR3 has 14 amino acids. In germline, CDR1 is SGHNT, CDR2 YENEEA. With 5 bases removed from V and 2 bases from J, the gap between germline ends came to 11 bases. This CDR3 is CASSPGRTTDTQYF. Written as DNA, the CDR3 is TGTGCCAGCAGCCCAGGCAGGACCACAGATACGCAGTATTTT. Full variable domain (missing parts from reference TRBV11-3 and TRBJ2-3): EAGVVQSPRYKIIEKKQPVAFWCNPISGHNTLYWYLQNLGQGPELLIRYENEEAVDDSQLPKDRFSAERLKGVDSTLKIQPAELGDSAVYLCASSPGRTTDTQYFGPGTRLTVL.

This clonotype was seen at least ten times. The chain employs TRBV3-1 and TRBJ2-5; 7 nucleotides line up with TRBD2. From germline, CDR1 is LGHDT and CDR2 YNNKEL (reference sequence). The ends lost 3 bases at V and 2 bases at J; junction bases unmatched: 12. The CDR3 runs to 17 residues. CDR3 DNA: TGTGCCAGCAGCCACGGGACTATTTCGTCTAGGCAAGAGACCCAGTACTTC. The encoded protein is CASSHGTISSRQETQYF.

This clonotype showed up many times. The chain combines TRBV18 with TRBJ1-1, with D uncertain. V was shortened by 2 bases and J by 2 bases, with 15 bases between the two germline ends. Looked up from germline, CDR1 is KGHSH and CDR2 is LQKENI. The CDR3 is made up of 16 amino acids. In DNA form, the CDR3 reads TGTGCCAGCTCACCAGGGGTTAACCCAAAAAACACTGAAGCTTTCTTT. This gives the protein CASSPGVNPKNTEAFF.

This clonotype was counted at least ten times. The chain recombines TRBV18 with TRBJ1-5; possibly TRBD1 for D (5 bases). The CDR3 is 14 amino acids. From germline, CDR1 is KGHSH and CDR2 LQKENI. Deletions cut 6 bases from V and 3 bases from J, with 12 bases between. CDR3 loop: CASSLSGANQPQHF. DNA of the CDR3: TGTGCCAGCTCTCTTTCCGGGGCCAATCAGCCCCAGCATTTT.

This clonotype was picked up many times. The DNA for the CDR3 is TGTGCCAGCAGTTTCCTCCGGGACAGGACACCGTATAATTCACCCCTCCACTTT. Translation gives CASSFLRDRTPYNSPLHF. The chain combines TRBV28 with TRBJ1-6, with 8 bases lining up with TRBD1. CDR3 length: 18 residues. Germline values: CDR1 MDHEN, CDR2 SYDVKM. Trimming at V came to 3 bases and at J to 4 bases, leaving 11 bases not matched to a gene. Using reference TRBV28 and TRBJ1-6 for the parts outside the CDR3, the full variable domain is DVKVTQSSRYLVKRTGEKVFLECVQDMDHENMFWYRQDPGLGLRLIYFSYDVKMKEKGDIPEGYSVSREKKERFSLILESASTNQTSMYLCASSFLRDRTPYNSPLHFGNGTRLTVT.

At least ten counts were recorded for this clonotype. The rearrangement links TRBV11-3 to TRBJ2-1, with D tentatively TRBD1 or TRBD2 (5 bases each). V lost 2 bases and J 4 bases, leaving 12 bases between the germline ends. The CDR3 has 15 amino acids. Germline-derived CDR1 and CDR2 are SGHNT and YENEEA. The CDR3: CASSLTGRQYNEQFF. Here the CDR3 DNA reads TGTGCCAGCAGCTTAACGGGACGGCAGTACAATGAGCAGTTCTTC.

This clonotype was counted at least ten times. The chain is built from TRBV20-1 and TRBJ2-3, with D maybe TRBD1 (5 bases). Between the trimmed V and J ends, which lost 5 bases and 3 bases, there was a span of 30 bases. Germline CDR1 is DFQATT and CDR2 is SNEGSKA (reference sequence). There are 19 residues in the CDR3. The CDR3 is CSALTPLTTVTVGTDTQYF. The CDR3, as DNA: TGCAGTGCTCTTACCCCTCTTACGACAGTTACTGTGGGTACAGATACGCAGTATTTT.

This clonotype was seen many times. The chain carries TRBV5-1 and TRBJ1-2, with D unresolved. The V end was cut by 0 bases, the J end by 2 bases, with 8 bases between. The length of the CDR3 is 14 residues. CDR1 and CDR2 (germline): SGHRS, YFSETQ. CDR3 residues: CASSLERKNYGYTF. The CDR3 DNA is TGCGCCAGCAGCTTGGAACGGAAGAACTATGGCTACACCTTC.

This clonotype was detected many times. V gene TRBV29-1 combines with J gene TRBJ1-1; a possible D gene is TRBD1 (6 bases). CDR1 and CDR2 from the germline V gene are SQVTM and ANQGSEA. This CDR3 comprises 13 residues. V was trimmed by 6 bases and J by 1 base, leaving 12 bases between them. CDR3 nucleotide sequence: TGCAGCGTCACCGGGACACCGAACACTGAAGCTTTCTTT. Protein sequence: CSVTGTPNTEAFF.

There are many counts of this clonotype. This rearrangement joins TRBV12-3 or TRBV12-4 to TRBJ1-3; D not certain. Trimming pared 3 bases from V and 1 base from J, leaving 4 bases between. This CDR3 comprises 13 residues. The CDR3 protein is CASSFSSGNTIYF. The DNA for the CDR3 is TGTGCCAGCAGTTTTTCATCTGGAAACACCATATATTTT.

This clonotype came up many times. J is TRBJ1-1 and V is TRBV7-9; D is possibly TRBD1 (5 bases). V was clipped by 5 bases and J by 11 bases, with 18 bases between them. CDR3 size: 13 residues. Germline V CDR1 and CDR2: SEHNR, FQNEAQ (reference sequence). The CDR3 region has the DNA TGTGCCAGCAGCGGGGGACGGGGCGGTCGGGCTTTCTTT. This sequence encodes CASSGGRGGRAFF.

Ten or more counts support this clonotype. The chain links TRBV19 to TRBJ2-5, with TRBD1 as a possible D gene (5 bases). With 5 bases removed from V and 3 bases from J, the gap between germline ends came to 7 bases. CDR3 length: 12 residues. Germline CDR1 LNHDA, CDR2 SQIVND (reference sequence). The CDR3 coding sequence is TGTGCCAGTAGTCGACAGAAAGAGACCCAGTACTTC. Protein sequence: CASSRQKETQYF.

This clonotype has ten or more counts. The chain has TRBV19 and TRBJ2-1, with D uncertain. The V end was cut by 1 base, the J end by 6 bases, with 10 bases between. Germline V gives CDR1 LNHDA, CDR2 SQIVND (reference sequence). The length of the CDR3 is 14 residues. CDR3 sequence reads: CASSIGPVFNEQFF. Here the CDR3 DNA reads TGTGCCAGTAGTATAGGACCAGTTTTCAATGAGCAGTTCTTC.

This clonotype has a count of ten or more. V is TRBV18 and J is TRBJ2-3; TRBD2 agrees at 7 bases. Per germline, CDR1 KGHSH and CDR2 LQKENI. This CDR3 region has 16 residues. The V segment lost 2 bases and the J segment 1 base; nucleotides outside the gene matches: 6. The CDR3 sequence is CASSPWVSGGTDTQYF. The CDR3 region has the DNA TGTGCCAGCTCACCATGGGTGAGCGGGGGCACAGATACGCAGTATTTT.